This is a list of T cell receptor beta chains from one sample in a study of T cell responses to AZD1222 COVID-19 vaccine. Method: immunoSEQ multiplex PCR; TCRdb's copy keeps in-frame clones and lacks some. This sample yields about 150,000 clones, of which roughly 92% are seen a single time; over 1.3% belongs to the top ten. The specimen was peripheral blood, collected on day 0 of AZD1222 vaccination. The receptors come from an adult in good health. Each CDR3 is given without its conserved first and last residue. Fields, in order: J gene, clone size, V gene, CDR3 protein. Where a row states a size, it is once, few, many or the class of an expanded clone; other rows omit it.

j_call: TRBJ2-1
clone_size: once
v_call: TRBV11-3
cdr3_aa: ASSLAGVYNEQF

j_call: TRBJ2-3
clone_size: NA
v_call: TRBV6-5
cdr3_aa: ASTGLAGGTDTQY

j_call: TRBJ1-4
clone_size: NA
v_call: TRBV30
cdr3_aa: AWSVHGGGGEKLF

j_call: TRBJ1-1
clone_size: NA
v_call: TRBV10-3
cdr3_aa: AISDPQGLTEAF

j_call: TRBJ1-3
clone_size: NA
v_call: TRBV19
cdr3_aa: ASRRTGSGNTIY

j_call: TRBJ2-6
clone_size: NA
v_call: TRBV6-2/TRBV6-3
cdr3_aa: ASSYLQGKGSGANVLT

j_call: TRBJ2-1
clone_size: NA
v_call: TRBV2
cdr3_aa: ASSEGQGVSEQF

j_call: TRBJ1-4
clone_size: NA
v_call: TRBV18
cdr3_aa: ASSQDRGLF

j_call: TRBJ2-1
clone_size: NA
v_call: TRBV18
cdr3_aa: ASSPSSSGYNEQF

j_call: TRBJ1-6
clone_size: NA
v_call: TRBV5-6
cdr3_aa: ASSPTQDSPLH

j_call: TRBJ1-2
clone_size: few
v_call: TRBV19
cdr3_aa: ASRGQYGYT

j_call: TRBJ1-5
clone_size: few
v_call: TRBV5-1
cdr3_aa: ASSQGTGVNQPQH

j_call: TRBJ1-5
clone_size: NA
v_call: TRBV15
cdr3_aa: ATSRDAGDQPQH

j_call: TRBJ1-1
clone_size: NA
v_call: TRBV4-1
cdr3_aa: ASSQPGGGTEAF

j_call: TRBJ2-1
clone_size: NA
v_call: TRBV11-2
cdr3_aa: ASSPINEQF

j_call: TRBJ1-5
clone_size: NA
v_call: TRBV19
cdr3_aa: ASSTAGFNQPQH

j_call: TRBJ1-5
clone_size: NA
v_call: TRBV4-1
cdr3_aa: ASSQERRQLGQPQH

j_call: TRBJ2-5
clone_size: NA
v_call: TRBV18
cdr3_aa: ASSRTSPGVETQY

j_call: TRBJ2-7
clone_size: NA
v_call: TRBV10-2
cdr3_aa: ASSEPLAGGIYEQY

j_call: TRBJ1-5
clone_size: NA
v_call: TRBV27
cdr3_aa: ASSLDRNQPQH

j_call: TRBJ2-7
clone_size: NA
v_call: TRBV5-8
cdr3_aa: ASSGTGMDEQY

j_call: TRBJ2-2
clone_size: NA
v_call: TRBV13
cdr3_aa: ASSSDRGGELF

j_call: TRBJ1-2
clone_size: NA
v_call: TRBV4-1
cdr3_aa: ASSQAYGGQGASGYT

j_call: TRBJ2-7
clone_size: NA
v_call: TRBV7-2
cdr3_aa: ASSLGANYEQY

j_call: TRBJ1-6
clone_size: once
v_call: TRBV7-2
cdr3_aa: ASSLGVYSPLH

j_call: TRBJ1-5
clone_size: NA
v_call: TRBV15
cdr3_aa: ATSRDLAGSQPQH

j_call: TRBJ1-2
clone_size: NA
v_call: TRBV30
cdr3_aa: AWDLLRQGAGGYT

j_call: TRBJ2-7
clone_size: NA
v_call: TRBV6-2/TRBV6-3
cdr3_aa: ASSPPAGTSGSYEQY

j_call: TRBJ1-2
clone_size: NA
v_call: TRBV30
cdr3_aa: AWSVRRGDYGYT

j_call: TRBJ2-1
clone_size: NA
v_call: TRBV30
cdr3_aa: AWSVPLAVTYNEQF

j_call: TRBJ1-6
clone_size: NA
v_call: TRBV7-9
cdr3_aa: ASSLAGTPNSPLH

j_call: TRBJ1-5
clone_size: NA
v_call: TRBV10-2
cdr3_aa: ASTYSRGNQPQH

j_call: TRBJ1-1
clone_size: NA
v_call: TRBV28
cdr3_aa: ASAGPPGQGDTEAF

j_call: TRBJ1-1
clone_size: NA
v_call: TRBV29-1
cdr3_aa: SVEVNTEAF

j_call: TRBJ1-2
clone_size: NA
v_call: TRBV5-1
cdr3_aa: ASSLEDARGDGYT

j_call: TRBJ1-2
clone_size: NA
v_call: TRBV27
cdr3_aa: ASSLFPGRGYGYT

j_call: TRBJ1-2
clone_size: NA
v_call: TRBV4-2
cdr3_aa: ASSQGGQGVSYGYT

j_call: TRBJ1-2
clone_size: NA
v_call: TRBV2
cdr3_aa: ASSDRLAPYGYT

j_call: TRBJ1-1
clone_size: NA
v_call: TRBV5-1
cdr3_aa: ASSPGANTEAF

j_call: TRBJ2-1
clone_size: NA
v_call: TRBV6-2/TRBV6-3
cdr3_aa: ASSYSPTSGVYNEQF

j_call: TRBJ2-7
clone_size: NA
v_call: TRBV6-6
cdr3_aa: ASSDRTVSYEQY

j_call: TRBJ2-2
clone_size: NA
v_call: TRBV2
cdr3_aa: ASSWQGGTGELF

j_call: TRBJ1-2
clone_size: NA
v_call: TRBV12-3/TRBV12-4
cdr3_aa: ASTSAVYGYT

j_call: TRBJ2-2
clone_size: NA
v_call: TRBV27
cdr3_aa: ASSFGAGGGGELF

j_call: TRBJ2-1
clone_size: NA
v_call: TRBV18
cdr3_aa: ASSPSDVGEQF

j_call: TRBJ1-3
clone_size: NA
v_call: TRBV28
cdr3_aa: ASSAPDGGSGNTIY

j_call: TRBJ2-4
clone_size: once
v_call: TRBV30
cdr3_aa: ASGGTGNIQY

j_call: TRBJ2-7
clone_size: NA
v_call: TRBV27
cdr3_aa: ASRNLYEQY

j_call: TRBJ1-6
clone_size: NA
v_call: TRBV5-1
cdr3_aa: ASSSGTGVIPTSNSPLH

j_call: TRBJ2-3
clone_size: NA
v_call: TRBV5-1
cdr3_aa: ASSSLGLAGFHTQY

j_call: TRBJ1-5
clone_size: NA
v_call: TRBV27
cdr3_aa: ASIPGGGQSQPQH

j_call: TRBJ1-2
clone_size: NA
v_call: TRBV4-1
cdr3_aa: ASSHAGENYGYT

j_call: TRBJ2-7
clone_size: NA
v_call: TRBV15
cdr3_aa: ATSRVGCSGQQY

j_call: TRBJ2-7
clone_size: NA
v_call: TRBV7-9
cdr3_aa: ASSLARQGANEQY

j_call: TRBJ1-1
clone_size: NA
v_call: TRBV18
cdr3_aa: ASSPLSIAVGAQTEAF

j_call: TRBJ2-7
clone_size: NA
v_call: TRBV27
cdr3_aa: ASSHPGTSGGPLNEQY

j_call: TRBJ1-2
clone_size: NA
v_call: TRBV10-3
cdr3_aa: AISEAGTGIGYT